This passage covers 8 T cell receptor beta chains from one sample sequenced in a study of cytomegalovirus exposure and HLA in healthy donors. Profiled with immunoSEQ multiplex PCR; TCRdb holds only in-frame clones, not every one. In the table there are 220,000 or so clones, over 80% of which are singletons. Source material: PBMCs. These receptors were obtained from a young woman in good health and CMV-seronegative.

CDR3 residues: CASSQGWLTSGRAGDTQYF. As DNA, the CDR3 is TGCGCCAGCAGCCAAGGTTGGTTGACTAGCGGGAGAGCCGGTGATACGCAGTATTTT. The chain employs TRBV4-1 and TRBJ2-3; 12 bases fit TRBD2. This CDR3 is 19 amino acids long. CDR1 and CDR2 from the germline V gene are MGHRA and YSYEKL. The J segment lost 6 bases and the V segment lost 1 base, leaving 14 bases of the junction unmatched.

The chain uses TRBV28 and TRBJ2-7, with TRBD2 as a possible D gene (5 bases). This CDR3 contains 11 residues. V lost 3 bases to trimming and J lost 11 bases, with 11 bases between them. CDR1 and CDR2 (germline): MDHEN, SYDVKM. CDR3 amino acids: CASSFMRAKYF. The CDR3 coding sequence is TGTGCCAGCAGTTTCATGAGGGCCAAGTACTTC.

The rearrangement links TRBV28 to TRBJ1-1, with 9 bases fitting TRBD1. Germline-derived CDR1 and CDR2 are MDHEN and SYDVKM. Trimming took 6 bases from V and 10 from J; bases not matched to a gene: 9. This CDR3 spans 13 amino acids. This CDR3 is CASSGTGRWGAFF. CDR3 DNA sequence: TGTGCCAGCAGCGGGACAGGGAGGTGGGGAGCTTTCTTT. The variable domain in full, with the rest retrieved from reference TRBV28 and TRBJ1-1, is DVKVTQSSRYLVKRTGEKVFLECVQDMDHENMFWYRQDPGLGLRLIYFSYDVKMKEKGDIPEGYSVSREKKERFSLILESASTNQTSMYLCASSGTGRWGAFFGQGTRLTVV.

This chain joins TRBV19 and TRBJ1-5, with D maybe TRBD1 (5 bases). The CDR3 contains 14 residues. CDR1 is LNHDA and CDR2 is SQIVND in the germline V gene (reference sequence). V was shortened by 1 base and J by 7 bases, with 11 bases between the two germline ends. Here the CDR3 reads CASSIAGGVQPQHF. CDR3 nucleotide sequence: TGTGCCAGTAGTATAGCCGGAGGGGTACAGCCCCAGCATTTT. Looking up the rest from reference TRBV19 and TRBJ1-5 gives the full variable domain: DGGITQSPKYLFRKEGQNVTLSCEQNLNHDAMYWYRQDPGQGLRLIYYSQIVNDFQKGDIAEGYSVSREKKESFPLTVTSAQKNPTAFYLCASSIAGGVQPQHFGDGTRLSIL.

This chain links TRBV27 with TRBJ2-5, with 10 bases that match TRBD2. Losses at the gene ends were 6 bases for V and 5 bases for J; bases not matched to a gene: 12. Germline V gene data show CDR1 as MNHEY and CDR2 as SMNVEV (reference sequence). This CDR3 is 16 amino acids long. CDR3 region: CASSHWSGRAEETQYF. CDR3 in DNA: TGTGCCAGCAGCCATTGGAGCGGGAGGGCCGAGGAGACCCAGTACTTC.

This sequence joins TRBV11-2 and TRBJ2-1; D gene unclear. In germline, CDR1 is SGHAT, CDR2 FQNNGV. The germline V and J ends were trimmed by 1 base and 5 bases, with 3 bases remaining between them. CDR3 size: 12 residues. For the CDR3, the DNA is TGTGCCAGCAGCTTAGCCAACAATGAGCAGTTCTTC. Translated, it gives CASSLANNEQFF.

The V gene is TRBV5-1, the J gene TRBJ1-1; no reliable D call. The CDR3 contains 13 residues. Per germline, CDR1 SGHRS and CDR2 YFSETQ. The V end was cut by 5 bases, the J end by 3 bases, with 11 bases between. The CDR3 DNA reads as TGCGCCAGCAGGAGCTTGCCGGACACTGAAGCTTTCTTT. This codes for CASRSLPDTEAFF.

This chain uses TRBV30 with TRBJ2-2; 7 nucleotides agree with TRBD2. Germline CDR1 is GTSNPN and CDR2 is SVGIG (reference sequence). J was trimmed by 7 bases and V by 5 bases; bases with no gene match: 10. The CDR3 totals 14 residues. The CDR3 sequence: CAWLRKAGIGELFF. In nucleotides, the CDR3 is TGTGCCTGGCTTAGAAAAGCGGGGATCGGGGAGCTGTTTTTT.